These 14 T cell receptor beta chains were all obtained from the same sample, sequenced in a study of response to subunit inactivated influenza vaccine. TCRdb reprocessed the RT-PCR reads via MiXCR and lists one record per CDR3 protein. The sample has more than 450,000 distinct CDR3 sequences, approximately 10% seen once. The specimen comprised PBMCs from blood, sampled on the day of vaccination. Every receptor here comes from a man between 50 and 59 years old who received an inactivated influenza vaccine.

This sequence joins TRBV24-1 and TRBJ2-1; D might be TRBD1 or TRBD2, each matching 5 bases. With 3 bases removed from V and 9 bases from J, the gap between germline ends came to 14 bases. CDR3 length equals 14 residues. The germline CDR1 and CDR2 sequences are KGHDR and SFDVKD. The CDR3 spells CATSDPPLGGEQFF. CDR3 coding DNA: TGTGCCACCAGTGATCCCCCGCTTGGGGGTGAGCAGTTCTTC.

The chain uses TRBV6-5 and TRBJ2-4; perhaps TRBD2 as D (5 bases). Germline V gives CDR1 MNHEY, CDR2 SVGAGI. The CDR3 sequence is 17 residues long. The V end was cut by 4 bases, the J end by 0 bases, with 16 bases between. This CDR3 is CASSSQLGWGAKNIQYF. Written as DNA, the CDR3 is TGTGCCAGCAGTTCCCAACTAGGCTGGGGAGCCAAAAACATTCAGTACTTC.

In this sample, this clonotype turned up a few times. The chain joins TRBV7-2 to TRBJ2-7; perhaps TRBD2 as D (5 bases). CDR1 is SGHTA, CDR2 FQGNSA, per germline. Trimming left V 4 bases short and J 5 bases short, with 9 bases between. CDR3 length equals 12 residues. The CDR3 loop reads CASSSDWNEQYF. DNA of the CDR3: TGTGCCAGCAGCTCGGACTGGAACGAGCAGTACTTC.

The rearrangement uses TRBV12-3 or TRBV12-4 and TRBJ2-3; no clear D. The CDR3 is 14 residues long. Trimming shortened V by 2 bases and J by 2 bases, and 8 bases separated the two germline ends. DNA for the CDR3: TGTGCCAGCAGTTTAAGGCCAGACACAGATACGCAGTATTTT. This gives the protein CASSLRPDTDTQYF.

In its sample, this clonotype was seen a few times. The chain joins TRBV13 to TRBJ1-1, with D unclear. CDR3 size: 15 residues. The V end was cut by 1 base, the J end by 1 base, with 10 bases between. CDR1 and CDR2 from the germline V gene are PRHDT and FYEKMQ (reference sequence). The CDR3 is CASSLEQSGNTEAFF. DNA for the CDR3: TGTGCCAGCAGCTTAGAGCAGTCGGGGAACACTGAAGCTTTCTTT.

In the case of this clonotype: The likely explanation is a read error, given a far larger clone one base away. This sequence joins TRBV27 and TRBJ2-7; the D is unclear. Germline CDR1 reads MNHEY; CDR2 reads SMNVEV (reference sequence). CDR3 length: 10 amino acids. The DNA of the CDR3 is TGTGACAGCAGTTCCTACGAGCAGTACTTC. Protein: CDSSSYEQYF.

CDR3 sequence: CSARESLTDTQYF. CDR3 bases: TGCAGTGCTAGAGAATCACTCACAGATACGCAGTATTTT. The V and J genes are TRBV20-1 and TRBJ2-3; D not certain. This CDR3 has 13 residues. V was shortened by 0 bases and J by 2 bases, with 6 bases between the two germline ends. Germline V CDR1 and CDR2: DFQATT, SNEGSKA (reference sequence).

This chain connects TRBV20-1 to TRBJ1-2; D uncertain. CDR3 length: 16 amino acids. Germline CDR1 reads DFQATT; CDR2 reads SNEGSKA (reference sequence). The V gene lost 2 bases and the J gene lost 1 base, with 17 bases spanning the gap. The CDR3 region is CSARTDKDYINYGYTF. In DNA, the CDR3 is TGCAGTGCTAGAACCGACAAGGACTATATTAACTATGGCTACACCTTC.

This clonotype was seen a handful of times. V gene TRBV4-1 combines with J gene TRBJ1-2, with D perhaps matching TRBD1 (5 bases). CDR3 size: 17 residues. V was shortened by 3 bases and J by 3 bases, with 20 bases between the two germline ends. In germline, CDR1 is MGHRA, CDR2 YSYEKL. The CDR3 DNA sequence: TGCGCCAGCAGCCACACTCTTCAGGGAATTGGTGACTATGGCTACACCTTC. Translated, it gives CASSHTLQGIGDYGYTF.

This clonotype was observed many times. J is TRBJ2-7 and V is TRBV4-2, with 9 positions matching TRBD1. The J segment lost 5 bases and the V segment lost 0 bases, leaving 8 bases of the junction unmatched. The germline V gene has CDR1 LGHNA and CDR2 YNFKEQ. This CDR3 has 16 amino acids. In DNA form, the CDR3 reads TGTGCCAGCAGCCAAGATGCGGGACAGGGCAACAACGAGCAGTACTTC. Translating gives CASSQDAGQGNNEQYF.

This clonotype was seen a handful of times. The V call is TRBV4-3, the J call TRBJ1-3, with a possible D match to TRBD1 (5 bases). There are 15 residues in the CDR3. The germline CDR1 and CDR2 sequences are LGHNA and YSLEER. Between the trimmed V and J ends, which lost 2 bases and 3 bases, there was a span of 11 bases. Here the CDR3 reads CASSQLLDSGNTIYF. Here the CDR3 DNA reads TGCGCCAGCAGCCAACTTCTCGACAGTGGAAACACCATATATTTT.

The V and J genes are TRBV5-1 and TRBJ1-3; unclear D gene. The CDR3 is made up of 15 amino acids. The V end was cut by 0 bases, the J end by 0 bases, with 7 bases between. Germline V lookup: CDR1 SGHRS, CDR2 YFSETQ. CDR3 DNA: TGCGCCAGCAGCTTGGACCAGTCCTCTGGAAACACCATATATTTT. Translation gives CASSLDQSSGNTIYF.

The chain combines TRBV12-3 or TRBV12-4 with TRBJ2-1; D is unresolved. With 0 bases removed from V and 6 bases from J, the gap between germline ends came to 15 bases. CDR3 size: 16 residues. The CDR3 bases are TGTGCCAGCAGTTTAGCTGGCCAACGGCTCGGCAATGAGCAGTTCTTC. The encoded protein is CASSLAGQRLGNEQFF.

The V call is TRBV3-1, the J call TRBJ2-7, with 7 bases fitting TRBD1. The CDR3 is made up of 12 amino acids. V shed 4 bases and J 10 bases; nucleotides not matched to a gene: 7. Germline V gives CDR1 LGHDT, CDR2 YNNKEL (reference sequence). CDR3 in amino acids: CASSLRRGIQYF. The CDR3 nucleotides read TGTGCCAGCAGCCTACGCAGGGGGATCCAGTACTTC.